The TCR beta chain under discussion was sequenced for a study of CD8 T cells in Susac syndrome. Reverse transcription of 0.5 to 1 ug RNA was performed with random hexamers. TCRdb analysed the immunoSEQ multiplex PCR reads with MiXCR anew, one entry per CDR3 protein. The sample contains over 150,000 distinct CDR3 sequences, around 94% of which appear only once. V lost 0 bases to trimming and J lost 4 bases, with 9 bases between them. CDR1 is SGHVS and CDR2 is FQNEAQ in the germline V gene. The CDR3 is 14 amino acids. The V call is TRBV7-8, the J call TRBJ1-2; D unclear. The material sequenced was CD4+ T cells from PBMCs. The sequence derives from a human donor with Susac syndrome. The CDR3 spells CASSLAVAGYGYTF. CDR3 coding DNA: TGTGCCAGCAGCTTAGCCGTGGCGGGCTATGGCTACACCTTC. The entire variable domain, with the rest obtained from reference TRBV7-8 and TRBJ1-2, is as follows: GAGVSQSPRYKVAKRGQDVALRCDPISGHVSLFWYQQALGQGPEFLTYFQNEAQLDKSGLPSDRFFAERPEGSVSTLKIQRTQQEDSAVYLCASSLAVAGYGYTFGSGTRLTVV.